These 26 T cell receptor beta chains were sequenced from one sample in a study of T cells in Graves' hyperthyroidism and ophthalmopathy. The investigators amplified TCR beta CDR3 regions from RNA transcripts. With the HTBI primer set, the TCR CDR3 went through a first round of RT-PCR. TCRdb reprocessed the multiplex PCR reads with MiXCR, giving one entry per CDR3 protein. The top ten hold 16% of the sample, which has 650,000 to 850,000 distinct CDR3 sequences, under 20% seen once. The material sequenced was blood. These receptors were collected from a woman aged 45-65 years with Graves' hyperthyroidism that later progressed to Graves' ophthalmopathy.

This chain connects TRBV5-4 to TRBJ2-1; TRBD2 matches at 11 bases. The CDR3 runs 16 residues. The germline CDR1 and CDR2 sequences are SGHNT and YYREEE (reference sequence). The V and J ends lost 3 bases and 11 bases, in that order; junction bases with no gene match: 13. This CDR3 is CASSSKVLAGGHKQFF. The CDR3 DNA follows: TGTGCCAGCAGCTCCAAGGTCCTAGCGGGGGGACACAAGCAGTTCTTC.

This clonotype was counted a few times. A read error is possible here, since a much larger clone lies one base away. The chain is built from TRBV7-3 and TRBJ2-3; 7 bases match TRBD2. J was trimmed by 8 bases and V by 7 bases; bases with no gene match: 15. The CDR3 length is 15 residues. Per germline, CDR1 SGHTA and CDR2 FQGTGA. CDR3 residues: CASNFAGEGQGTQYF. Written as DNA, the CDR3 is TGTGCCAGCAACTTCGCGGGGGAAGGGCAGGGTACGCAGTATTTT.

This clonotype was observed many times. The CDR3 nucleotides read TGCGCCAGCAGCTTTGGACCCGGACTAGCGGGGAGCACAGATACGCAGTATTTT. It translates to CASSFGPGLAGSTDTQYF. The V call is TRBV5-1, the J call TRBJ2-3; 12 nucleotides agree with TRBD2. The CDR3 is made up of 18 amino acids. V lost 2 bases and J lost 0; bases outside the gene matches: 7. The germline V gene has CDR1 SGHRS and CDR2 YFSETQ.

This clonotype has at least ten counts. This chain joins TRBV7-3 and TRBJ2-6, with D tentatively TRBD1 (6 bases). The V and J ends lost 6 bases and 1 base respectively, with 10 bases between them. There are 15 residues in the CDR3. The germline CDR1 and CDR2 sequences are SGHTA and FQGTGA. CDR3 region: CASSSRGSGANVLTF. In DNA, the CDR3 is TGTGCCAGCAGTTCAAGGGGGTCTGGGGCCAACGTCCTGACTTTC.

The chain uses TRBV7-6 and TRBJ2-2; 11 bases align to TRBD2. The CDR3 has 17 amino acids. Germline values: CDR1 SGHVS, CDR2 FNYEAQ. V lost 5 bases to trimming and J lost 3 bases; unmatched junction nucleotides: 8. In DNA, the CDR3 is TGTGCCAGCAGCCCCGGGACTAGCGGATTCGACACCGGGGAGCTGTTTTTT. This sequence encodes CASSPGTSGFDTGELFF. Supplemented by reference TRBV7-6 and TRBJ2-2, the full variable domain reads GAGVSQSPRYKVTKRGQDVALRCDPISGHVSLYWYRQALGQGPEFLTYFNYEAQQDKSGLPNDRFSAERPEGSISTLTIQRTEQRDSAMYRCASSPGTSGFDTGELFFGEGSRLTVL.

The chain couples TRBV6-2 or TRBV6-3 to TRBJ1-1, with D perhaps TRBD1 (5 bases). The CDR3 is made up of 15 amino acids. Trimming took off 5 bases at V and 3 bases at J, with 16 bases between the two ends. The germline CDR1 and CDR2 sequences are MNHEY and SVGEGT. The DNA for the CDR3 is TGTGCCAGCAGTGGGCAGGCAGGGAGACACACTGAAGCTTTCTTT. The encoded protein is CASSGQAGRHTEAFF.

The chain is built from TRBV7-9 and TRBJ1-4; possibly TRBD1 for D (6 bases). The CDR3 length is 16 residues. V lost 2 bases, J lost 8 bases, and 18 bases lay in between. Germline lookup yields CDR1 SEHNR and CDR2 FQNEAQ (reference sequence). The CDR3 reads CASSLTGRGSEEKLFF. The CDR3, as DNA: TGTGCCAGCAGCTTAACGGGCAGGGGTTCAGAGGAAAAACTGTTTTTT.

This clonotype was seen more than once but under ten times. The V gene is TRBV12-3 or TRBV12-4, the J gene TRBJ2-2; 11 positions match TRBD2. After removal of 7 bases from V and 1 base from J, the junction contained 5 bases not matched to a gene. CDR3 length equals 16 residues. The CDR3 is CASIPGLAGNTGELFF. The CDR3 nucleotides read TGTGCCAGCATCCCCGGACTAGCGGGGAACACCGGGGAGCTGTTTTTT.

There are a few counts of this clonotype. The CDR3: CASSYVGSYGNTIYF. CDR3 DNA sequence: TGTGCCAGCAGTTACGTGGGTAGTTACGGAAACACCATATATTTT. The chain links TRBV12-3 or TRBV12-4 to TRBJ1-3; D is uncertain. Trimming stripped 4 bases from V and 4 bases from J, with 14 bases between. The CDR3 is 15 residues long.

The chain is built from TRBV27 and TRBJ1-1, with D maybe TRBD1 (5 bases). Per germline, CDR1 MNHEY and CDR2 SMNVEV (reference sequence). CDR3 length equals 18 residues. V was shortened by 0 bases and J by 3 bases, with 20 bases between the two germline ends. The CDR3 spells CASSLSGVGATLDTEAFF. Here the CDR3 DNA reads TGTGCCAGCAGTTTATCGGGGGTAGGGGCGACGTTGGACACTGAAGCTTTCTTT.

This clonotype was seen a handful of times. The chain employs TRBV12-3 or TRBV12-4 and TRBJ2-3, with 10 bases that match TRBD1. The CDR3 covers 16 residues. Trimming removed 6 bases from V and 4 bases from J; junction bases left unmatched: 10. This chain's CDR3 is CASSRADRGIADTQYF. Written as DNA, the CDR3 is TGTGCCAGCAGCCGGGCGGACAGGGGGATTGCAGATACGCAGTATTTT.

This sequence joins TRBV20-1 and TRBJ1-5; 8 bases line up with TRBD1. Germline V gene sequence: CDR1 DFQATT, CDR2 SNEGSKA (reference sequence). Losses at the gene ends were 1 base for V and 2 bases for J; bases not matched to a gene: 7. This CDR3 is built from 16 residues. CDR3 amino acids: CSARGTGRRGNQPQHF. Written as DNA, the CDR3 is TGCAGTGCTAGAGGGACAGGGCGTAGAGGCAATCAGCCCCAGCATTTT.

This clonotype occurred many times. This chain joins TRBV5-4 and TRBJ2-7; D ambiguous. This CDR3 contains 14 residues. Germline V CDR1 and CDR2: SGHNT, YYREEE (reference sequence). Trimming took off 4 bases at V and 1 base at J, with 12 bases between the two ends. Written as DNA, the CDR3 is TGTGCCAGCAGCCTCCGGTTTGGGTCCTACGAGCAGTACTTC. It codes for CASSLRFGSYEQYF.

The rearrangement joins TRBV20-1 to TRBJ2-7; either TRBD1 or TRBD2 may supply D (6 bases each). The CDR3 contains 12 residues. Trimming took off 4 bases at V and 6 bases at J, with 13 bases between the two ends. Per germline, CDR1 DFQATT and CDR2 SNEGSKA (reference sequence). DNA for the CDR3: TGCAGTGCTACATACGGGGGCTTCGAGCAGTACTTC. Protein product: CSATYGGFEQYF.

This clonotype has ten or more counts. The chain carries TRBV6-2 or TRBV6-3 and TRBJ1-5, with TRBD1 identical over 10 bases. The CDR3 contains 16 residues. V trimming: 6 bases; J trimming: 4 bases; junction bases outside the gene matches: 9. Looked up from germline, CDR1 is MNHEY and CDR2 is SVGEGT. The CDR3 coding sequence is TGTGCCAGCAGACCCGGGACAGGGGCACTAAATCAGCCCCAGCATTTT. It codes for CASRPGTGALNQPQHF.

The V gene is TRBV3-1, the J gene TRBJ2-4; 9 bases are shared with TRBD2. Trimming took 1 base from V and 9 from J; bases not matched to a gene: 10. CDR1 is LGHDT, CDR2 YNNKEL, per germline (reference sequence). This CDR3 region has 16 residues. CDR3 amino acids: CASSQAVAGAGGIQYF. The CDR3 DNA is TGTGCCAGCAGCCAAGCTGTAGCGGGGGCCGGAGGCATTCAGTACTTC.

This clonotype was detected many times. This chain links TRBV7-2 with TRBJ1-5; 7 bases are shared with TRBD1. Germline-derived CDR1 and CDR2 are SGHTA and FQGNSA. V gave up 7 bases and J gave up 6 bases; unmatched junction bases: 9. There are 14 residues in the CDR3. The CDR3 reads CASTPGGGGQPQHF. DNA for the CDR3: TGTGCCAGCACCCCAGGGGGGGGCGGTCAGCCCCAGCATTTT.

Points on this clonotype: A read error may explain this, as a much larger clone is one base away. The chain couples TRBV12-3 or TRBV12-4 to TRBJ2-1; D remains ambiguous. The CDR3 extends over 13 amino acids. CDR3: CARRKDLGNEQFF. CDR3 nucleotide sequence: TGTGCCCGCAGGAAGGATCTGGGCAATGAGCAGTTCTTC.

The chain uses TRBV19 and TRBJ2-1, with 7 bases that match TRBD1. The CDR3 loop spans 17 amino acids. In germline, CDR1 is LNHDA, CDR2 SQIVND (reference sequence). Trimming took 0 bases from V and 6 from J; bases not matched to a gene: 11. The CDR3 sequence: CASSIESQGSVFNEQFF. The CDR3 nucleotides read TGTGCCAGTAGTATAGAATCACAGGGGAGCGTATTCAATGAGCAGTTCTTC.

This clonotype was counted ten times or more. The V gene is TRBV5-1, the J gene TRBJ1-1, with D perhaps TRBD1 (5 bases). The germline gives CDR1 SGHRS, CDR2 YFSETQ. The CDR3 is 12 amino acids. The germline V and J ends were trimmed by 7 bases and 2 bases, with 9 bases remaining between them. The CDR3 DNA follows: TGCGCCAGCGCGAGGGGAAACACTGAAGCTTTCTTT. Its translation is CASARGNTEAFF. Together with reference TRBV5-1 and TRBJ1-1, the CDR3 gives the full variable domain: KAGVTQTPRYLIKTRGQQVTLSCSPISGHRSVSWYQQTPGQGLQFLFEYFSETQRNKGNFPGRFSGRQFSNSRSEMNVSTLELGDSALYLCASARGNTEAFFGQGTRLTVV.

Many counts were recorded for this clonotype. The CDR3 reads CASSSAGGQGAQPQHF. In nucleotides, the CDR3 is TGTGCCAGCAGTTCCGCCGGTGGCCAGGGGGCACAGCCCCAGCATTTT. This chain joins TRBV27 and TRBJ1-5, with 8 bases aligning to TRBD1. Germline values: CDR1 MNHEY, CDR2 SMNVEV (reference sequence). The CDR3 totals 16 residues. J gave up 7 bases and V 4 bases, and 12 bases lay outside the gene matches.

In its sample, this clonotype was seen a few times. V usage is TRBV4-1 and J usage is TRBJ1-5; 9 bases are shared with TRBD1. CDR1 MGHRA and CDR2 YSYEKL come from the germline V gene. With V trimmed by 5 bases and J by 7 bases, 9 bases remained unmatched. The CDR3 length is 15 residues. The CDR3 DNA is TGCGCCAGCAGCGCCCGGGACAGGGCCCACCAGCCCCAGCATTTT. It is translated as CASSARDRAHQPQHF.

The chain employs TRBV20-1 and TRBJ2-5; the match to TRBD1 covers 7 bases. The CDR3 contains 13 residues. V lost 4 bases to trimming and J lost 5 bases; unmatched junction nucleotides: 7. Germline-derived CDR1 and CDR2 are DFQATT and SNEGSKA (reference sequence). The CDR3 sequence: CSAKDTGVETQYF. Here the CDR3 DNA reads TGCAGTGCTAAGGATACAGGGGTTGAGACCCAGTACTTC.

For this clonotype: A read error is possible here, since a much larger clone lies one base away. The rearrangement joins TRBV12-3 or TRBV12-4 to TRBJ2-7; D might be TRBD1 (5 bases). The length of the CDR3 is 16 residues. V shed 2 bases and J shed 0 bases, with 14 bases lying between them. The CDR3 reads CASSLSAQALSYEQYF. For the CDR3, the DNA is TGTGCCAGCAGTTTATCGGCACAGGCCCTCTCCTACGAGCAGTACTTC.

This clonotype was seen a handful of times. The chain uses TRBV5-6 and TRBJ1-1, with 8 bases aligning to TRBD1. Germline V gene lookup returns CDR1 SGHDT and CDR2 YYEEEE. The V gene end was trimmed by 4 bases and the J gene end by 5 bases; junction bases not matched to a gene: 10. This CDR3 region has 15 residues. The CDR3 DNA sequence: TGTGCCAGCAGCATTTACCAGGGGGCGCAAACTGAAGCTTTCTTT. The encoded protein is CASSIYQGAQTEAFF.

This clonotype has a count of ten or more. The chain links TRBV20-1 to TRBJ2-7, with 14 bases matching TRBD2. Germline V gene lookup returns CDR1 DFQATT and CDR2 SNEGSKA (reference sequence). This CDR3 has 14 residues. Trimming took 6 bases from V and 4 from J; bases not matched to a gene: 5. The CDR3, as DNA: TGCAGTGCCTCGACTAGCGGGGGGGTGTACGAGCAGTACTTC. It codes for CSASTSGGVYEQYF.